This T cell receptor beta chain was sequenced for a study of blood T cells in healthy people across ages. For the second PCR, which ran for 7 to 11 cycles, a sample-barcoded 5' primer and a J-beta primer mix were used. TCRdb processed the 5' RACE reads anew with MiXCR; each CDR3 protein has one entry. The table includes around 1,000,000 distinct CDR3 sequences, around 27% detected once. This clonotype has at least ten counts. Germline loops: CDR1 SGHDT, CDR2 YYEEEE. The V end was cut by 1 base, the J end by 5 bases, with 9 bases between. The CDR3 has 13 amino acids. The same data also contributed to another study, on T cells of mothers and their children.

Sample: blood. The chain has TRBV5-6 and TRBJ2-5; a weak D match, TRBD1 (5 bases). The sequence came from a girl aged 2 to 9 in good health. The CDR3 protein is CASSLLGAETQYF. Written as DNA, the CDR3 is TGTGCCAGCAGCTTGCTAGGGGCGGAGACCCAGTACTTC.